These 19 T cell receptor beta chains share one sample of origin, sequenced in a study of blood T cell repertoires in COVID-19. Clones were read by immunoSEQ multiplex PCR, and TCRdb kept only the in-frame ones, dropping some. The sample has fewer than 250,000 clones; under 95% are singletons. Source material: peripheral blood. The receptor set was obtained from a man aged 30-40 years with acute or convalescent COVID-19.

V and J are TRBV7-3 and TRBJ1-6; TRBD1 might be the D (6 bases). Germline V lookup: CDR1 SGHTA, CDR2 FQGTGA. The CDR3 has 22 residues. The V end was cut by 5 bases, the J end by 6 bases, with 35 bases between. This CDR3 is CASSTRDNSGSSLGPFNSPLHF. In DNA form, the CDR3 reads TGTGCCAGCAGCACCCGGGACAATTCGGGATCCAGTCTGGGGCCGTTTAATTCACCCCTCCACTTT.

The CDR3 sequence is CASSARTRSSYEQYF. For the CDR3, the DNA is TGTGCCAGCAGTGCCCGGACAAGAAGCTCCTACGAGCAGTACTTC. The chain couples TRBV6-4 to TRBJ2-7, with D possibly matching TRBD1 (5 bases). In germline, CDR1 is MRHNA, CDR2 SNTAGT. Trimming stripped 4 bases from V and 0 bases from J, with 13 bases between. The length of the CDR3 is 15 residues.

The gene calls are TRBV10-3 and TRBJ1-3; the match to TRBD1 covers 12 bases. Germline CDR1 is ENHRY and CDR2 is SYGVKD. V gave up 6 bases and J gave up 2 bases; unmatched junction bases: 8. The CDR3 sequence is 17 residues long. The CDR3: CAIREGQGAFTGNTIYF. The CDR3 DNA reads TGTGCCATCAGGGAGGGACAGGGGGCATTTACTGGAAACACCATATATTTT.

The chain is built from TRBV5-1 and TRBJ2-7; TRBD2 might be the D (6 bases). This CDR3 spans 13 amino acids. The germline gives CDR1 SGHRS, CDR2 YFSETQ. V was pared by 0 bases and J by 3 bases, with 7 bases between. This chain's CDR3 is CASSLEGGYEQYF. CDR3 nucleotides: TGCGCCAGCAGCTTGGAGGGAGGCTACGAGCAGTACTTC.

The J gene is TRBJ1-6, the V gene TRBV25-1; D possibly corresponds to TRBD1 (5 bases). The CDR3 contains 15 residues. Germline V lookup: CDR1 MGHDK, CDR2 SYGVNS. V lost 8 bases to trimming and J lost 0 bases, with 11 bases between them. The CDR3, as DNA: TGTGCCAGCGGGACTCATAGCTCCTATAATTCACCCCTCCACTTT. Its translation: CASGTHSSYNSPLHF.

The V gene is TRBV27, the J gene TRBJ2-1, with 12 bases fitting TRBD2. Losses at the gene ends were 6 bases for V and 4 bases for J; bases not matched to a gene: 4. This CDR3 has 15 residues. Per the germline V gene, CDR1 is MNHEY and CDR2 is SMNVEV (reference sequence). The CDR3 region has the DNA TGTGCCAGCAGGCTAGGACTAGCGGGGTACAATGAGCAGTTCTTC. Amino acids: CASRLGLAGYNEQFF.

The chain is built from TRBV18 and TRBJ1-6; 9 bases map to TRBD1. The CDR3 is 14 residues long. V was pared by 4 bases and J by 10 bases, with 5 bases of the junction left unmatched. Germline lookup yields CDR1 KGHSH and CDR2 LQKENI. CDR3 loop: CASSQGTGYSPLHF. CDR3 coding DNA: TGTGCCAGCTCACAGGGGACAGGGTACTCACCCCTCCACTTT.

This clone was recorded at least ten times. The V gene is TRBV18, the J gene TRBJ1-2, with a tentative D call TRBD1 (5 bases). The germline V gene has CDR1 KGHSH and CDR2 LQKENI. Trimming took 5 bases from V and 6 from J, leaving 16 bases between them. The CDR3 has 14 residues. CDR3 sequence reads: CASSTSQGNNGYTF. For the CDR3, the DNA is TGTGCCAGCTCAACCAGCCAGGGAAATAATGGCTACACCTTC.

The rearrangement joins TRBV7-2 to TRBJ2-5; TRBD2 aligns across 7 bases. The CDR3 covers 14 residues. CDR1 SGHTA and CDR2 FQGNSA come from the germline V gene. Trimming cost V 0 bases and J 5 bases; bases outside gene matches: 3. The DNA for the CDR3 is TGTGCCAGCAGCTTAGCGGGAGGGGCCGAGACCCAGTACTTC. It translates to CASSLAGGAETQYF.

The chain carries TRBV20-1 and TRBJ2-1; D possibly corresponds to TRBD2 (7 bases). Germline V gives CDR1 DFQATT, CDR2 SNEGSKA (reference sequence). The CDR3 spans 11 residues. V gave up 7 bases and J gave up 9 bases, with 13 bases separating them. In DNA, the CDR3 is TGCAGTGTCCATGGGGGGGCTGAGCAGTTCTTC. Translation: CSVHGGAEQFF.

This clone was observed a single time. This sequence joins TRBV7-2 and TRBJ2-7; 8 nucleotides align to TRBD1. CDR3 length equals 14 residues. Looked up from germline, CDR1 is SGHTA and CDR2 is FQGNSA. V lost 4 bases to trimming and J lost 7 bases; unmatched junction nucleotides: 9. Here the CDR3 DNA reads TGTGCCAGCAGCTCCGGGACAGGAGTGTGGGAGCAGTACTTC. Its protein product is CASSSGTGVWEQYF.

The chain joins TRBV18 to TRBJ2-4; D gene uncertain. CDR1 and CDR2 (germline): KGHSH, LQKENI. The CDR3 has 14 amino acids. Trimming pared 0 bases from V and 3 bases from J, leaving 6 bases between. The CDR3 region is CASSPPSLKNIQYF. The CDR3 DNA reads TGTGCCAGCTCACCACCCAGTCTCAAAAACATTCAGTACTTC.

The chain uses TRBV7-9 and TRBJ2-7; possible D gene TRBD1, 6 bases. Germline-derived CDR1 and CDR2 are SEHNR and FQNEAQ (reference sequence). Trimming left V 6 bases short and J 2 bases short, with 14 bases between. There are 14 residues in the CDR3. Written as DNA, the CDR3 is TGTGCCAGCAGTCAAATTACAGGGACCTACGAGCAGTACTTC. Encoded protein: CASSQITGTYEQYF.

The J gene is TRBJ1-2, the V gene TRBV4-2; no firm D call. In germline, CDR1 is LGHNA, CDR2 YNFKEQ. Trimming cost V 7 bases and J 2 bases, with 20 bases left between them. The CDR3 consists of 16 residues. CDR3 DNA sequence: TGTGCCAGCACCGCCGCGACAAACGGTTTCAACTATGGCTACACCTTC. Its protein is CASTAATNGFNYGYTF.

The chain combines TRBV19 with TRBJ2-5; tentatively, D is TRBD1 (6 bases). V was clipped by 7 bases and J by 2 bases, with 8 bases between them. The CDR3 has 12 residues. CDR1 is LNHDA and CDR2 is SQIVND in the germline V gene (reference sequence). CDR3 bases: TGTGCCAGTACGGACAGACAAGAGACCCAGTACTTC. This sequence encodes CASTDRQETQYF.

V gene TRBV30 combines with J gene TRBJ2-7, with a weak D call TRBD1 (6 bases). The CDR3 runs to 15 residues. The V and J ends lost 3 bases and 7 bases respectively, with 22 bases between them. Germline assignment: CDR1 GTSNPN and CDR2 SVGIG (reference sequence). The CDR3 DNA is TGTGCCTGGAGGGTCACAGGAAACAGGGCCCCAGAGCAGTACTTC. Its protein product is CAWRVTGNRAPEQYF. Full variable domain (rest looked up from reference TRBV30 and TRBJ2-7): SQTIHQWPATLVQPVGSPLSLECTVEGTSNPNLYWYRQAAGRGLQLLFYSVGIGQISSEVPQNLSASRPQDRQFILSSKKLLLSDSGFYLCAWRVTGNRAPEQYFGPGTRLTVT.

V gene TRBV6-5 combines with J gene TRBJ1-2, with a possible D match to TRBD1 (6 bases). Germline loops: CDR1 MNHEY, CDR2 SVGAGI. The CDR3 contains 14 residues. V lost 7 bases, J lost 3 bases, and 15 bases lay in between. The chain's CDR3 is CASIRDNGDYGYTF. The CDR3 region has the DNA TGTGCCAGCATTCGGGACAATGGAGACTATGGCTACACCTTC.

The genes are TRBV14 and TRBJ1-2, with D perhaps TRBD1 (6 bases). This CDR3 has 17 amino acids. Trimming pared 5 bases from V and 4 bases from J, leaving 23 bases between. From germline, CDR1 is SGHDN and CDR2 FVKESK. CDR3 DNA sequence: TGTGCCAGCAGCTCCGCCAGTGGGGGCGGTGGGGCCTATGGCTACACCTTC. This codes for CASSSASGGGGAYGYTF. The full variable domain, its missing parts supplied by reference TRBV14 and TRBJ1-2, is EAGVTQFPSHSVIEKGQTVTLRCDPISGHDNLYWYRRVMGKEIKFLLHFVKESKQDESGMPNNRFLAERTGGTYSTLKVQPAELEDSGVYFCASSSASGGGGAYGYTFGSGTRLTVV.

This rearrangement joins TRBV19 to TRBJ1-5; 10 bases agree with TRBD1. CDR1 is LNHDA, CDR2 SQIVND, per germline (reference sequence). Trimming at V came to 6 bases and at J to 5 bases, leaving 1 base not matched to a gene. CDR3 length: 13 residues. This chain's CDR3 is CASRGTGDQPQHF. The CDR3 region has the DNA TGTGCCAGTAGGGGGACAGGGGATCAGCCCCAGCATTTT.